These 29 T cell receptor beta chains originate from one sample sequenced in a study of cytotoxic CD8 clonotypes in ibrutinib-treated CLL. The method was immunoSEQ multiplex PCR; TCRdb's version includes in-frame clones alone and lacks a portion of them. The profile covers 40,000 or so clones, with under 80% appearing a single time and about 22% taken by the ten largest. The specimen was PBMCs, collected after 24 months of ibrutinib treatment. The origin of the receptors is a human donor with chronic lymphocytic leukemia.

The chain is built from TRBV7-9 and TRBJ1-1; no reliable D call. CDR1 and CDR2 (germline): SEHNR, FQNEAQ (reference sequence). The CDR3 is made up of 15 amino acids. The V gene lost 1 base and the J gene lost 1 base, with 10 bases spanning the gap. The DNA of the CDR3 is TGTGCCAGCAGCTTAGAAGGCACGAAGAACACTGAAGCTTTCTTT. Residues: CASSLEGTKNTEAFF.

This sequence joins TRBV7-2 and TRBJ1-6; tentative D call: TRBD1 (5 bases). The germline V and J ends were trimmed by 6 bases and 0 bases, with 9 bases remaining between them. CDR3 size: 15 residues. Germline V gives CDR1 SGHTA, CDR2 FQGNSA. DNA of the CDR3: TGTGCCAGCAGGCGACAGAGCTCCTATAATTCACCCCTCCACTTT. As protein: CASRRQSSYNSPLHF.

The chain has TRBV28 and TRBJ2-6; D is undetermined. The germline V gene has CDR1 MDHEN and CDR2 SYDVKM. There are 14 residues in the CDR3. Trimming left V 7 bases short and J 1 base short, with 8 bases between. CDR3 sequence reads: CASIRRSGANVLTF. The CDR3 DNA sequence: TGTGCCAGCATCAGGAGATCTGGGGCCAACGTCCTGACTTTC.

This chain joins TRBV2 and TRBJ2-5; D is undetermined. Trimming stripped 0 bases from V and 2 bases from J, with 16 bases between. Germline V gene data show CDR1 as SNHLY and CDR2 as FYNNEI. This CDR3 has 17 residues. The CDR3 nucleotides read TGTGCCAGCAGTGAAGCGCCCTCCCTAGAACAGCAAGAGACCCAGTACTTC. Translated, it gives CASSEAPSLEQQETQYF.

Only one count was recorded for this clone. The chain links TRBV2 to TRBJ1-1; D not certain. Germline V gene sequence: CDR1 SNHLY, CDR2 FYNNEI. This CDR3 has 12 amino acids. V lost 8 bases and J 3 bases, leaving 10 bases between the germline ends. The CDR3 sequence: CASEVSHTEAFF. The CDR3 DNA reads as TGTGCCAGCGAGGTTTCCCACACTGAAGCTTTCTTT.

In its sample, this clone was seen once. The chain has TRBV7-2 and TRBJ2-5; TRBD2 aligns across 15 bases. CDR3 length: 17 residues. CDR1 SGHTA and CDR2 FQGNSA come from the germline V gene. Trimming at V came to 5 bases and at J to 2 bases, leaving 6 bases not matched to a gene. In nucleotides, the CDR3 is TGTGCCAGCAGCATAAGCGGGACTAGCGGGGGGCAAGAGACCCAGTACTTC. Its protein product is CASSISGTSGGQETQYF.

CDR3 amino acids: CASSLGSGEQYF. DNA for the CDR3: TGTGCCAGCAGCTTAGGTTCGGGGGAGCAGTACTTC. The chain carries TRBV11-2 and TRBJ2-7; D is perhaps TRBD2 (5 bases). CDR1 is SGHAT and CDR2 is FQNNGV in the germline V gene. V was clipped by 1 base and J by 7 bases, with 8 bases between them. The CDR3 length is 12 residues.

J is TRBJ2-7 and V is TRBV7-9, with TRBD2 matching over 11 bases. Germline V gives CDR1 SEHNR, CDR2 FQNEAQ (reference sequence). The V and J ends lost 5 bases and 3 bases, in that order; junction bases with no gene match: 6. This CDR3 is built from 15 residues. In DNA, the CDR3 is TGTGCCAGCAGCCCCCCCGGACTAGCGGGCTACGAGCAGTACTTC. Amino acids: CASSPPGLAGYEQYF.

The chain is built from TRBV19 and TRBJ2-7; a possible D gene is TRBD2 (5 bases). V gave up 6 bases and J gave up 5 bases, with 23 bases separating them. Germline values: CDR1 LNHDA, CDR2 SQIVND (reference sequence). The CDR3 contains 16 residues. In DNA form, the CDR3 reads TGTGCCAGTAGCTTAAACCTTCGCGGACTGACCCACGAGCAGTACTTC. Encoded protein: CASSLNLRGLTHEQYF.

The CDR3 sequence: CASSAGQGVNGYTF. The CDR3 DNA follows: TGTGCCAGCAGTGCGGGACAGGGGGTTAATGGCTACACCTTC. This chain connects TRBV6-1 to TRBJ1-2; 11 bases are a match to TRBD1. J gave up 6 bases and V 4 bases, and 4 bases lay outside the gene matches. Germline V CDR1 and CDR2: MNHNS, SASEGT. CDR3 length: 14 amino acids.

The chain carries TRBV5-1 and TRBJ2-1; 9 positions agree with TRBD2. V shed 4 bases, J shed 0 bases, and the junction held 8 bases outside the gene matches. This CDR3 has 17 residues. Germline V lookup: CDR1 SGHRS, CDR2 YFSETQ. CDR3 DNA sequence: TGCGCCAGCAGCCAAGGAGGCGGGAGGGCCTCCTACAATGAGCAGTTCTTC. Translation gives CASSQGGGRASYNEQFF. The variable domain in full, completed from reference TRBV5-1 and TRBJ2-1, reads KAGVTQTPRYLIKTRGQQVTLSCSPISGHRSVSWYQQTPGQGLQFLFEYFSETQRNKGNFPGRFSGRQFSNSRSEMNVSTLELGDSALYLCASSQGGGRASYNEQFFGPGTRLTVL.

The CDR3 region is CASSHLRAQFF. The DNA of the CDR3 is TGTGCCAGTAGTCATCTTCGGGCCCAGTTCTTC. V gene TRBV19 combines with J gene TRBJ2-1; D not certain. Per germline, CDR1 LNHDA and CDR2 SQIVND (reference sequence). This CDR3 spans 11 amino acids. Trimming stripped 5 bases from V and 13 bases from J, with 12 bases between. The full variable domain, its missing parts supplied by reference TRBV19 and TRBJ2-1, is DGGITQSPKYLFRKEGQNVTLSCEQNLNHDAMYWYRQDPGQGLRLIYYSQIVNDFQKGDIAEGYSVSREKKESFPLTVTSAQKNPTAFYLCASSHLRAQFFGPGTRLTVL.

The CDR3 sequence: CAWSVDRMNEQFF. The CDR3 coding sequence is TGTGCCTGGAGTGTAGACAGGATGAATGAGCAGTTCTTC. The V and J genes are TRBV30 and TRBJ2-1, with D possibly matching TRBD1 (6 bases). V lost 0 bases to trimming and J lost 7 bases, with 10 bases between them. CDR3 size: 13 residues. Germline CDR1 is GTSNPN and CDR2 is SVGIG (reference sequence).

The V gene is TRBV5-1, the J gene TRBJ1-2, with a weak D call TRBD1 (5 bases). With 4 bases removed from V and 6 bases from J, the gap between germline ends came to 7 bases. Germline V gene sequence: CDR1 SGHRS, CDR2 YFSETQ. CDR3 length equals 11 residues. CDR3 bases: TGCGCCAGCAGCCGGGGGGATGGCTACACCTTC. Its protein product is CASSRGDGYTF.

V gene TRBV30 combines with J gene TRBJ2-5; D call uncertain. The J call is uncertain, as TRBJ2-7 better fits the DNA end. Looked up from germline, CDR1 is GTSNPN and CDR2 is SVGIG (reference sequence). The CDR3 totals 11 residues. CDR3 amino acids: CAWEHSYEQYF. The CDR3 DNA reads TGTGCCTGGGAACACTCCTACGAGCAGTACTTC.

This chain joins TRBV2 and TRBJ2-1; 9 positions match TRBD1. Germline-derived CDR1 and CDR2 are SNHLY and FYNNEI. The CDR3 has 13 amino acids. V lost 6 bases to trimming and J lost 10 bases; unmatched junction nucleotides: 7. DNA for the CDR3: TGTGCCAGCAGCCTCGGGACAGGGTACGAGCAGTTCTTC. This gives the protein CASSLGTGYEQFF.

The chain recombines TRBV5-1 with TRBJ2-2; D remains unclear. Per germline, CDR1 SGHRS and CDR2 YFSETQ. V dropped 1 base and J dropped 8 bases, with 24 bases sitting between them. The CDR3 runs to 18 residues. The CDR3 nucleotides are TGCGCCAGCAGCTTGTTCGCTGTCGAGATCCGAACACCGGGGGAGCTGTTTTTT. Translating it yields CASSLFAVEIRTPGELFF.

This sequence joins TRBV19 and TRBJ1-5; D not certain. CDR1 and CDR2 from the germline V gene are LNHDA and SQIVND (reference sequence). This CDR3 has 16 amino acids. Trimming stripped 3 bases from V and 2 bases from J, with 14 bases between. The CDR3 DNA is TGTGCCAGTAGTATCCCCCGGAGGGCGCGCAATCAGCCCCAGCATTTT. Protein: CASSIPRRARNQPQHF.

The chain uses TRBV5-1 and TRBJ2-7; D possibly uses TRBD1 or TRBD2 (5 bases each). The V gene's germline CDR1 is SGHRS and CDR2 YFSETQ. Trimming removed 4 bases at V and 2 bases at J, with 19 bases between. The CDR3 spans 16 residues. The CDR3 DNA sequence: TGCGCCAGCAGCGACGCCGGGACCCCGGGGACCTACGAGCAGTACTTC. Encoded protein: CASSDAGTPGTYEQYF.

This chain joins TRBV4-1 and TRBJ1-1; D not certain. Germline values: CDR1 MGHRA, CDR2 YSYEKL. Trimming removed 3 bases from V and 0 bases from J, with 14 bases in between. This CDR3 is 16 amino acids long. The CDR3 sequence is CASSHPEGVVNTEAFF. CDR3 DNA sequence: TGCGCCAGCAGCCACCCCGAGGGTGTGGTGAACACTGAAGCTTTCTTT.

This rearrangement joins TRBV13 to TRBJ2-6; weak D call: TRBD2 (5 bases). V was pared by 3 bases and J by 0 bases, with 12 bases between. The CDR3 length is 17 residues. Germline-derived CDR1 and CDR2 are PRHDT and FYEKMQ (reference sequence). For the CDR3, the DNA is TGTGCCAGCAGCTTGCGGGTCCGAATCTCTGGGGCCAACGTCCTGACTTTC. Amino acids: CASSLRVRISGANVLTF.

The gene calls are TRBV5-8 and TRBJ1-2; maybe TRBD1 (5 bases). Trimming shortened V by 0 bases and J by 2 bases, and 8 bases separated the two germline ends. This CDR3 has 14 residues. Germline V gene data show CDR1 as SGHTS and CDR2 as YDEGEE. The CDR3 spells CASSLGGVNYGYTF. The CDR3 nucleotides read TGTGCCAGCAGCTTGGGAGGGGTCAACTATGGCTACACCTTC. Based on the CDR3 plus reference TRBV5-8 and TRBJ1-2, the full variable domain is EAGVTQSPTHLIKTRGQQATLRCSPISGHTSVYWYQQALGLGLQFLLWYDEGEERNRGNFPPRFSGRQFPNYSSELNVNALELEDSALYLCASSLGGVNYGYTFGSGTRLTVV.

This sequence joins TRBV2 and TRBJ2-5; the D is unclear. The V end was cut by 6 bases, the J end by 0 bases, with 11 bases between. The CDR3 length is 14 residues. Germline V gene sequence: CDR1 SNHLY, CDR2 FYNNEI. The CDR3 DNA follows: TGTGCCAGCAGCCTAGAGGAGTACCAAGAGACCCAGTACTTC. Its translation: CASSLEEYQETQYF.

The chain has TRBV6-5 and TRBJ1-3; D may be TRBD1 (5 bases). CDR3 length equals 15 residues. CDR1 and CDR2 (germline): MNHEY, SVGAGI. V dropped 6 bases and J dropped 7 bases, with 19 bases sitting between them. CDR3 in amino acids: CASSPLGTFYNTIYF. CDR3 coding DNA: TGTGCCAGCAGCCCGTTGGGGACGTTCTATAACACCATATATTTT.

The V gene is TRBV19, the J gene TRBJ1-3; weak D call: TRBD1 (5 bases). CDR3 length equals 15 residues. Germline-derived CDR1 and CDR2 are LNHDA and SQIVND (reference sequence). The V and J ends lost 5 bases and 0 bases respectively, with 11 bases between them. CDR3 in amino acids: CASSVTGTSGNTIYF. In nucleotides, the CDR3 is TGTGCCAGTAGTGTTACCGGGACCTCTGGAAACACCATATATTTT.

CDR3 loop: CASSESGGTVNTEAFF. CDR3 DNA sequence: TGCGCCAGCAGTGAGTCGGGGGGGACCGTGAACACTGAAGCTTTCTTT. V and J are TRBV10-2 and TRBJ1-1; weak D call: TRBD1 (5 bases). CDR1 WSHSY and CDR2 SAAADI come from the germline V gene. This CDR3 contains 16 residues. Trimming stripped 0 bases from V and 0 bases from J, with 11 bases between.

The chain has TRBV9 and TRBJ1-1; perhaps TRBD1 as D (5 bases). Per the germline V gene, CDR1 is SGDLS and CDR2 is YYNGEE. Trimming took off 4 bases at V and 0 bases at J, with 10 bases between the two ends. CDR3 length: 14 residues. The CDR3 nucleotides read TGTGCCAGCAGCAAACAGGTCATGAACACTGAAGCTTTCTTT. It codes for CASSKQVMNTEAFF.

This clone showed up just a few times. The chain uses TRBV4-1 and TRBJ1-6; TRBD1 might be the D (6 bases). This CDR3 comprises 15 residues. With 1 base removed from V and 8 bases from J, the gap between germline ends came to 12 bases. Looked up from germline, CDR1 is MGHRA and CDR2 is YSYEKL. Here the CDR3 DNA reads TGCGCCAGCAGCCAAGTGAGGACAGTCGATTCACCCCTCCACTTT. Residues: CASSQVRTVDSPLHF.

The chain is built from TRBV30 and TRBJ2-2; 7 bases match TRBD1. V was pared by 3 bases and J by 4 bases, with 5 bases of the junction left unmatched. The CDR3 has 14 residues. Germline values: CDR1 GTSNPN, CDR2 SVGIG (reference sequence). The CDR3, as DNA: TGTGCCTGGAGAGAGACAGGGCTCACCGGGGAGCTGTTTTTT. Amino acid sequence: CAWRETGLTGELFF.